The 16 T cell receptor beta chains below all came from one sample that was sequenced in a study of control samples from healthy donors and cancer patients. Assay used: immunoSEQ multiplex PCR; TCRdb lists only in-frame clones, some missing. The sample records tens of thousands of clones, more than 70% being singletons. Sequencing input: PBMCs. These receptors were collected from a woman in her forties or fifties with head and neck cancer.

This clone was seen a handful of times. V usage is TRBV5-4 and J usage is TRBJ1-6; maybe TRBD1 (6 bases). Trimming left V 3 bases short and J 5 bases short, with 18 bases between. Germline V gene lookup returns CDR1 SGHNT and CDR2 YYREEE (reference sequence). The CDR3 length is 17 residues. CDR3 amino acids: CASSSAGATMDNSPLHF. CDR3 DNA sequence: TGTGCCAGCAGCTCCGCAGGGGCGACTATGGATAATTCACCCCTCCACTTT.

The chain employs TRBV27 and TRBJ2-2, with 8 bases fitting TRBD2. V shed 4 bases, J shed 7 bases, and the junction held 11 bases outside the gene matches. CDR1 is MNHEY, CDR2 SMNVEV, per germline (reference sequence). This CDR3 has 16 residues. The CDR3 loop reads CASSSPGGAYIGELFF. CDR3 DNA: TGTGCCAGCAGTTCCCCGGGGGGGGCGTATATCGGGGAGCTGTTTTTT.

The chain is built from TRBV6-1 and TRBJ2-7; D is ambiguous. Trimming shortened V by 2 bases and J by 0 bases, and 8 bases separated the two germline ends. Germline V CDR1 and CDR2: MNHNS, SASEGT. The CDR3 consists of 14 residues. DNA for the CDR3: TGTGCCAGCAGTGAACCGGCAGTCTCCTACGAGCAGTACTTC. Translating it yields CASSEPAVSYEQYF.

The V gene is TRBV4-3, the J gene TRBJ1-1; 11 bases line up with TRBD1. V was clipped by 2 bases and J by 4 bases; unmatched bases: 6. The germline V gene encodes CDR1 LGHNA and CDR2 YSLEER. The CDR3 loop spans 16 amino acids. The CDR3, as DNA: TGCGCCAGCAGCCAATCCCCCGGGACAGGGGGCACTGAAGCTTTCTTT. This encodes CASSQSPGTGGTEAFF.

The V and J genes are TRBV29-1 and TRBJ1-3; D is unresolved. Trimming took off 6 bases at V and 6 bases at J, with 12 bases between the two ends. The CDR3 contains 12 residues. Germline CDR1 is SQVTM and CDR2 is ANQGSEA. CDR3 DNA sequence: TGCAGCGTCGCTCGCGGCTCAAACACCATATATTTT. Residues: CSVARGSNTIYF.

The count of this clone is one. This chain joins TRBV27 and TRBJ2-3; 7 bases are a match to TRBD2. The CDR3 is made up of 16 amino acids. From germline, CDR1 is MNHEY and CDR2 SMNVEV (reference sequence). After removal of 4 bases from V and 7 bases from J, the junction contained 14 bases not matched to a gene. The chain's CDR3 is CASSSETSADRYTQYF. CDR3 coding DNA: TGTGCCAGCAGTTCGGAAACTAGCGCCGACAGATATACGCAGTATTTT.

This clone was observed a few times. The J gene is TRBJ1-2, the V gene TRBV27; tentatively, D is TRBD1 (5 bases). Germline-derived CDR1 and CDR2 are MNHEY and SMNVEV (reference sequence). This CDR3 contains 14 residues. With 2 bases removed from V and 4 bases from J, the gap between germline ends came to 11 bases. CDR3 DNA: TGTGCCAGCAGTTTAGAGGGGCGAGGCTATGGCTACACCTTC. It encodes CASSLEGRGYGYTF.

CDR3 residues: CASSQDGARGTMETQYF. The CDR3 coding sequence is TGTGCCAGCAGCCAAGATGGGGCGCGGGGGACTATGGAGACCCAGTACTTC. V and J are TRBV3-1 (or the pseudogene TRBV3-2) and TRBJ2-5; TRBD2 agrees at 7 bases. Germline trimming cut 0 bases from V and 5 bases from J; bases unmatched to any gene: 12. CDR3 size: 17 residues. The germline gives CDR1 LGHDT, CDR2 YNNKEL (reference sequence).

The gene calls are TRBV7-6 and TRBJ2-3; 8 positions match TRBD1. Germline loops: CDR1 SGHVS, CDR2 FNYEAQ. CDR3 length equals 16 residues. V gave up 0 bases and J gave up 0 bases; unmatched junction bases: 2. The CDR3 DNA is TGTGCCAGCAGCTTAGCCGGGACAGGTAGCACAGATACGCAGTATTTT. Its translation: CASSLAGTGSTDTQYF.

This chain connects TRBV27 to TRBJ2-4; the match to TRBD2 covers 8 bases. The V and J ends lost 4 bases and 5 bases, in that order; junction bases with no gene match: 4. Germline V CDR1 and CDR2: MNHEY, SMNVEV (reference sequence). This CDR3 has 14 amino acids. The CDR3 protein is CASSSGGAENIQYF. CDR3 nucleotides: TGTGCCAGCAGTTCCGGGGGGGCGGAAAACATTCAGTACTTC.

The DNA for the CDR3 is TGTGCCAGCAGTGACCTGGGACAGGGGGGAAATGAGCAGTTCTTC. This sequence encodes CASSDLGQGGNEQFF. The chain couples TRBV6-4 to TRBJ2-1, with 11 bases identical to TRBD1. The germline V gene encodes CDR1 MRHNA and CDR2 SNTAGT. The ends lost 2 bases at V and 7 bases at J; junction bases unmatched: 4. The CDR3 length is 15 residues.

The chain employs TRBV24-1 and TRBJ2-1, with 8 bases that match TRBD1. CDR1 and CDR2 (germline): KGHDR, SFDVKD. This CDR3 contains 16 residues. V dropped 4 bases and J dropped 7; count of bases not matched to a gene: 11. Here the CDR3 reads CATSDPGTGSVNEQFF. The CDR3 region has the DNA TGTGCCACCAGTGACCCCGGGACAGGATCCGTGAATGAGCAGTTCTTC.

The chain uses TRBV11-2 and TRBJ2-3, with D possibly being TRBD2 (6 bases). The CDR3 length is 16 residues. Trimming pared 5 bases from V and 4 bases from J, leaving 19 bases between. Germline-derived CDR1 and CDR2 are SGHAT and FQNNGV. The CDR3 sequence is CASSRGTSSHADTQYF. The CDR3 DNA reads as TGTGCCAGCAGCCGTGGGACTTCCTCGCACGCAGATACGCAGTATTTT.

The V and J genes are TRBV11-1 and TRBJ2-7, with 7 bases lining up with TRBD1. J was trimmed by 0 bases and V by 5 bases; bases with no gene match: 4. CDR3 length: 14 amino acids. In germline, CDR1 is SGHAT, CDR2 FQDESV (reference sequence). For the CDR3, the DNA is TGTGCCAGCAGCACCGGACAGGCCTCCTACGAGCAGTACTTC. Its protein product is CASSTGQASYEQYF.

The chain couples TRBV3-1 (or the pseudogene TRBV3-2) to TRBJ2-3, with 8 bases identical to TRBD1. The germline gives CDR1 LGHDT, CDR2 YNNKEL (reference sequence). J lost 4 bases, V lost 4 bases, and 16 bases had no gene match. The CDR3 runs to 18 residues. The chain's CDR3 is CASSPVKGQGQAADTQYF. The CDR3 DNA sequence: TGTGCCAGCAGCCCCGTTAAAGGACAGGGCCAGGCAGCAGATACGCAGTATTTT.

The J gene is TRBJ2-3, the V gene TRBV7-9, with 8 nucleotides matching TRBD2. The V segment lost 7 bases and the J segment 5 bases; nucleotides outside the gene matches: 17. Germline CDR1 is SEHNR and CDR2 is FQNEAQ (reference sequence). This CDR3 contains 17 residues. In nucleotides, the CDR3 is TGTGCCAGCACCATTAGAGGGGGGCGCGGGGGGAGAGATACGCAGTATTTT. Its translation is CASTIRGGRGGRDTQYF.